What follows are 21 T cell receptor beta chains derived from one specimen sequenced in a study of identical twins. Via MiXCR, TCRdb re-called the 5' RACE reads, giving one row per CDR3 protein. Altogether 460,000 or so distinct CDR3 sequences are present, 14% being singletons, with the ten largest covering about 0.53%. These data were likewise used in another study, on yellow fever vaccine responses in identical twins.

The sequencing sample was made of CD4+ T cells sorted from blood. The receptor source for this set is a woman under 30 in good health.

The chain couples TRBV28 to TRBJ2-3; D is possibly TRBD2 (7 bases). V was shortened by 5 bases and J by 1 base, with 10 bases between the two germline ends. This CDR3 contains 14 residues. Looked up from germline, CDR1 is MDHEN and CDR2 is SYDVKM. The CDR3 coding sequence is TGTGCCAGCAGTATCGGGGGGCGCACAGATACGCAGTATTTT. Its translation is CASSIGGRTDTQYF.

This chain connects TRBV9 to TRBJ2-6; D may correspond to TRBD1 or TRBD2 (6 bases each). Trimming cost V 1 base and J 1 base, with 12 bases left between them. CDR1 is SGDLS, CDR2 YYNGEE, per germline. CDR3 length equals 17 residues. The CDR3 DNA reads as TGTGCCAGCAGCGTATTAGGAGGGGGTTCTGGGGCCAACGTCCTGACTTTC. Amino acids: CASSVLGGGSGANVLTF.

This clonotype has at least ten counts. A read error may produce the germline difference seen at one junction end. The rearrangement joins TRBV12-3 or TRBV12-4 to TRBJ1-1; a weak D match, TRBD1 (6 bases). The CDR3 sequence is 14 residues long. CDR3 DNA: TGTGCCAGCAGTTTCATTCAGGGGAACGCTGAAGCTTTCTTT. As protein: CASSFIQGNAEAFF.

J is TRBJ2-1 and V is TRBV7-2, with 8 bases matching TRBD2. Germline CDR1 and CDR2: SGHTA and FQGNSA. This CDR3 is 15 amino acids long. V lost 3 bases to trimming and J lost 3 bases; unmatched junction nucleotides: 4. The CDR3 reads CASSFSGNYYNEQFF. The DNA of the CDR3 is TGTGCCAGCAGCTTTAGCGGGAATTACTACAATGAGCAGTTCTTC.

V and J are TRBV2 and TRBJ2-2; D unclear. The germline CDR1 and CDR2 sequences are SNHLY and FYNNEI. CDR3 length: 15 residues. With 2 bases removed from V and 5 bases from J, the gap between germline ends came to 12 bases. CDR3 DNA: TGTGCCAGCAGTGAACCCGGACGGAAGACCGGGGAGCTGTTTTTT. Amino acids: CASSEPGRKTGELFF.

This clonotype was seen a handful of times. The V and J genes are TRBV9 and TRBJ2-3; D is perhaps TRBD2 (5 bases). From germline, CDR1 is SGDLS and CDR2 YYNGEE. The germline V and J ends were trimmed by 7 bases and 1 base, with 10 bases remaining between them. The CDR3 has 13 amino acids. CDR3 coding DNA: TGTGCCAGCCGGGATTCCGGCACAGATACGCAGTATTTT. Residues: CASRDSGTDTQYF.

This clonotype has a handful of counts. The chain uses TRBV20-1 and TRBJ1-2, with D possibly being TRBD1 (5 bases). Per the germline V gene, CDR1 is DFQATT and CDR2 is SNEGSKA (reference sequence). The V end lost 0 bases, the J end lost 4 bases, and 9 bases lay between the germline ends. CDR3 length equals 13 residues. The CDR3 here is CSARDYRLYGYTF. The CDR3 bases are TGCAGTGCTAGAGATTACAGGCTCTATGGCTACACCTTC.

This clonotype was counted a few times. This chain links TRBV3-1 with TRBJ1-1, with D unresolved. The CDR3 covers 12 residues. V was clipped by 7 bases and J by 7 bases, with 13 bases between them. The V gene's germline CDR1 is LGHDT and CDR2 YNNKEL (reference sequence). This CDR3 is CASISVRGEAFF. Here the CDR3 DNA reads TGTGCCAGCATCTCTGTACGAGGTGAAGCTTTCTTT. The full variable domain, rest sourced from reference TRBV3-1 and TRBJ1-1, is DTAVSQTPKYLVTQMGNDKSIKCEQNLGHDTMYWYKQDSKKFLKIMFSYNNKELIINETVPNRFSPKSPDKAHLNLHINSLELGDSAVYFCASISVRGEAFFGQGTRLTVV.

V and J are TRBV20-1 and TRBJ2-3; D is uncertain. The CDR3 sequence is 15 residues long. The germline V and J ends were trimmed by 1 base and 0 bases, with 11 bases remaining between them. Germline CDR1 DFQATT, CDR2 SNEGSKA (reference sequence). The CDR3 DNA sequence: TGCAGTGCTAGAGCGGCCAGTCAGAGCACAGATACGCAGTATTTT. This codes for CSARAASQSTDTQYF.

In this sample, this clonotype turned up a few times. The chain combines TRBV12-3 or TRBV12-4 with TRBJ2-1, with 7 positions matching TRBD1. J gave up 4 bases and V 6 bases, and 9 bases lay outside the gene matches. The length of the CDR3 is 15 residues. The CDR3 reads CASSPVDRKYNEQFF. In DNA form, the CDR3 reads TGTGCCAGCAGCCCTGTGGACAGGAAATACAATGAGCAGTTCTTC.

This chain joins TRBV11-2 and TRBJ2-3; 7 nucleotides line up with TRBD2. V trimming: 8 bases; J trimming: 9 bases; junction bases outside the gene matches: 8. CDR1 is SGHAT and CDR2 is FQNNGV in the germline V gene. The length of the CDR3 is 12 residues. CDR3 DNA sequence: TGTGCCAGCGGCACTCGAGCGGGGACGCAGTATTTT. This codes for CASGTRAGTQYF.

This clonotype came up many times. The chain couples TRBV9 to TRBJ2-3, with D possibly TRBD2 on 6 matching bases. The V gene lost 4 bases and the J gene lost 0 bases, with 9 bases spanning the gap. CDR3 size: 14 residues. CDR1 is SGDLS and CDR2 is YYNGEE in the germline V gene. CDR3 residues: CASSSGRSTDTQYF. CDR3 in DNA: TGTGCCAGCAGCTCCGGGAGAAGCACAGATACGCAGTATTTT.

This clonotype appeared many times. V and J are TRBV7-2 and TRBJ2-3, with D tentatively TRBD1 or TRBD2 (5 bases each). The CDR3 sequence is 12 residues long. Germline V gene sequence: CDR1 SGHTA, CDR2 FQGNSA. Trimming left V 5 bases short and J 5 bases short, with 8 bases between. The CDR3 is CASSPRGDTQYF. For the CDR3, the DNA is TGTGCCAGCAGCCCGAGGGGAGATACGCAGTATTTT.

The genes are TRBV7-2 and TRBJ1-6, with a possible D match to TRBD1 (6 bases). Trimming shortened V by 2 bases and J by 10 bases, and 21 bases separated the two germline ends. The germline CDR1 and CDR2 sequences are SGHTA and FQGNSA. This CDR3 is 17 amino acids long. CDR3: CASSLSPPPGVGSPLHF. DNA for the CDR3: TGTGCCAGCAGCTTAAGCCCTCCGCCAGGGGTGGGGTCACCCCTCCACTTT.

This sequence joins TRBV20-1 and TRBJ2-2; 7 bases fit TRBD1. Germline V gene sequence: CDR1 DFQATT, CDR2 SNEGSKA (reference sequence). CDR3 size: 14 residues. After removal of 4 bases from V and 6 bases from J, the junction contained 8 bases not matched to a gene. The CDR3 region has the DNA TGCAGTGCTATCCGACAGGGCAAGGCCGGGGAGCTGTTTTTT. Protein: CSAIRQGKAGELFF.

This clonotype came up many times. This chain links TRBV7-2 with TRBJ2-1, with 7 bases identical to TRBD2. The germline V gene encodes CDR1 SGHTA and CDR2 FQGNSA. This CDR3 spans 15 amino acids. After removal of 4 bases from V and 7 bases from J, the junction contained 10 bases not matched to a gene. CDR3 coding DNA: TGTGCCAGCAGCTCTGGCGGGGGACGGAGGAATGAGCAGTTCTTC. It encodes CASSSGGGRRNEQFF. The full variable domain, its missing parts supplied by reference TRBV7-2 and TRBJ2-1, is GAGVSQSPSNKVTEKGKDVELRCDPISGHTALYWYRQSLGQGLEFLIYFQGNSAPDKSGLPSDRFSAERTGGSVSTLTIQRTQQEDSAVYLCASSSGGGRRNEQFFGPGTRLTVL.

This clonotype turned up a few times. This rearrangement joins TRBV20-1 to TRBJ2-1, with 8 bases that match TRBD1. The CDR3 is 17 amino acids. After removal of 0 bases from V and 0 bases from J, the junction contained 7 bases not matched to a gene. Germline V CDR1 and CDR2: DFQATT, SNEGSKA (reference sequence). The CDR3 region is CSARDLQGASSYNEQFF. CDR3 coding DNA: TGCAGTGCTAGAGATCTTCAGGGGGCCAGCTCCTACAATGAGCAGTTCTTC.

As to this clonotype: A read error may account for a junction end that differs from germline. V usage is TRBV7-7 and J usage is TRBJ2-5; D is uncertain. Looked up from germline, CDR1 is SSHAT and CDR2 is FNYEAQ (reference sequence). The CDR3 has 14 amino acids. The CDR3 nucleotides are TGTGCTAGCAGCCGCGGCTCAAGGGCAGAGACCCAGTACTTC. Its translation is CASSRGSRAETQYF.

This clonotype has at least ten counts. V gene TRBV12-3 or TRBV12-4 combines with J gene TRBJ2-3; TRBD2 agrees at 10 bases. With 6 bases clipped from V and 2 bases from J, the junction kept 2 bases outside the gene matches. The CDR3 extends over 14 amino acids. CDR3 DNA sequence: TGTGCCAGCAGACTAGCGGGGACCACAGATACGCAGTATTTT. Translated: CASRLAGTTDTQYF.

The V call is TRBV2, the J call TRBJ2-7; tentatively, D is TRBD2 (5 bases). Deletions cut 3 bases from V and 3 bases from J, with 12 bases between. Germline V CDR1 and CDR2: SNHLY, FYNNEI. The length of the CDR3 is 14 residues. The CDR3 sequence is CASSDRLGGYEQYF. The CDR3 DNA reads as TGTGCCAGCAGTGATAGGCTAGGAGGCTACGAGCAGTACTTC.

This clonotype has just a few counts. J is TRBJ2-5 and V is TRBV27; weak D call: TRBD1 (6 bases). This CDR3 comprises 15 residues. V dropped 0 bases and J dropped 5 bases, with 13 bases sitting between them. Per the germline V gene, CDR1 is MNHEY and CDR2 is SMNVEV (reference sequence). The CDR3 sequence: CASSLSGTMYETQYF. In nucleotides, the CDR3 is TGTGCCAGCAGTTTATCCGGGACAATGTACGAGACCCAGTACTTC.